This TCR beta chain stems from a study of blood T cell repertoires in COVID-19. The CDR3 is 13 amino acids. Generated by immunoSEQ multiplex PCR, the TCRdb table keeps only in-frame clones and is missing some. The sample has 9,500 to 15,000 clones; about 80% are singletons. Sequenced material: peripheral blood. This TCR derives from a human donor in a cohort sampled during active COVID-19. V and J are TRBV21-1 and TRBJ1-2; the table's D call, TRBD1, has no DNA check behind it. TRBV21-1 is a documented pseudogene. The CDR3 nucleotides read TGTGCCAGCAGCAACATGCAGGCCTATGGCTACACCTTC. This sequence encodes CASSNMQAYGYTF.